Reported below is one T cell receptor beta chain. Its antigen is not yet known. No clone much larger than this one lies a single base away; base qualities are absent. The germline V gene encodes CDR1 MNHEY and CDR2 SMNVEV (reference sequence). Trimming at the junction amounts to 2 bases on V and 4 bases on J, and the germline ends lie 8 bases apart. The CDR3 sequence holds 13 residues, the cysteine and phenylalanine included. The only DNA kept is the CDR3, 39 bases in frame from the first base. The data stem from a study of blood T cell repertoires in COVID-19 (dated by TCRdb to about 2020). Study-level background: Collaborator samples came from the United States, Italy and Spain and covered acute and convalescent phases of COVID-19. The repertoires were made available in a free public database intended to serve as a resource for research on the immune response to SARS-CoV-2. The dataset comprised deeply sampled blood TCRbeta repertoires from subjects exposed to, actively infected with, or recovered from COVID-19. Samples came from the ongoing ImmuneRACE study (first 160 participants) plus 1,254 subjects from 6 global collaborators. The sample metadata nearly always contained a de-identified subject ID, COVID-19 status, age in years and sex. HLA class I and class II types, where available, came from metadata supplied by the sample provider rather than from assay-based typing. The material from the prospective study consisted of cDNA or gDNA derived from T cells, B-cell-depleted T cells, or PBMCs. Broad study findings and their caveats: The quantity of clinical and demographic metadata differed by source and by participant and was supplied without curation.

Participants in the prospective study were enrolled through a virtual design, were aged roughly 18 to 100 years, and lived in roughly 25 United States geographic areas. To assign participants to cohorts, the prospective study relied on clinical history that participants themselves reported in a screening survey and a study questionnaire. Mobile phlebotomists in the prospective study collected whole blood, serum and a nasopharyngeal or oropharyngeal swab from every participant. Participants in the prospective study had the option to provide additional blood draws and questionnaires over an approximately 2-month period. Before DNA extraction, prospective study blood samples were shipped either frozen or at room temperature. TCRbeta CDR3 regions were amplified from genomic DNA by means of the immunoSEQ Assay, a bias-controlled multiplex PCR. Processing in the source paper ran as follows. The number of nucleated cells in each sample was estimated from the amplification of reference gene primers within the assay. To quantify the absolute abundance of each unique TCRbeta CDR3 rearrangement, sequence reads were collapsed and filtered. For each sample, productive Simpson clonality was calculated by taking the square root of Simpson's diversity index across productive rearrangements. Held by TCRdb, this immuneACCESS table contains in-frame sequences only and omits some clones. Under half of the omission traces to an unresolved V gene where checked; the cause of the rest is unknown. V and J calls and clone size are as listed in that table; D and trimming were resolved from the DNA. The sample has about 270,000 clones on record, 85% to 90% of them singletons. The ten largest clones take up about 4% of the sample.

Sequenced material: PBMCs or T cells enriched from blood (not recorded which). Recombination joined TRBV27 with TRBJ1-1; the D segment could be TRBD1, given 5 matching bases. The TCR sequence derives from a woman aged 30 to 39 with acute COVID-19. This receptor carries the CDR3 CASSLIGGTEAFF. Here is the DNA: TGTGCCAGCAGTTTAATCGGGGGCACTGAAGCTTTCTTT.